This T cell receptor beta chain was profiled in a study of PD-1 blockade in classical Hodgkin lymphoma. The study's findings and limits: In CD4+ cells, TCR diversity went up significantly by C4D1, but in CD8+ cells it did not.

Sequencing used immunoSEQ multiplex PCR; TCRdb keeps in-frame clones, though not all of them. The table lists about 6,700 clones, around 75% of them singletons. Time point specified: cycle 4 day 1 (C4D1), after 6 weeks of nivolumab. All the patients suffered relapse after autologous stem cell transplantation, and brentuximab vedotin exposure differed. Comments on this clone: Its cognate antigen is unknown.

Germline V gene data show CDR1 as LNHDA and CDR2 as SQIVND (reference sequence). Trimming removed 3 bases at V and 1 base at J, with 7 bases between. This CDR3 has 14 amino acids. This chain uses TRBV19 with TRBJ1-5, with D unresolved. The sample here was peripheral blood mononuclear cells (PBMCs), taken before the fourth cycle of nivolumab. This sequence originates from a human donor with classical Hodgkin lymphoma. CDR3 protein: CASSMKSSNQPQHF. The DNA of the CDR3 is TGTGCCAGTAGTATGAAATCAAGCAATCAGCCCCAGCATTTT.